Here is one TCR beta chain with its context. Its antigen is undetermined. Using immunoSEQ multiplex PCR, the repertoire was profiled, and TCRdb retains in-frame clones only, with some absent. The sample shows 4,000 to 5,500 clones, around 83% of them seen only once. This specimen comes from a study of immune cell composition in non-small cell lung cancer. Whole-study findings and limits: Lung adenocarcinomas had lower top 10 clone scores and clonality than squamous tumours.

The V gene lost 3 bases and the J gene lost 5 bases, with 16 bases spanning the gap. CDR1 LNHDA and CDR2 SQIVND come from the germline V gene (reference sequence). This CDR3 contains 15 residues. The genes are TRBV19 and TRBJ2-5, with D perhaps given as TRBD1 or TRBD2 (5 bases each). The specimen sequenced was lung tumor tissue. The receptor's source is a human donor with non-small cell lung cancer. The CDR3 here is CASSIGTGWDETQYF. The DNA for the CDR3 is TGTGCCAGTAGTATTGGGACGGGGTGGGATGAGACCCAGTACTTC.